The clone carrying this T cell receptor beta chain was observed once. Its antigen is as yet unknown. These data are taken from a study of Graves' ophthalmopathy and Graves' hyperthyroidism. On the study more broadly: Stable hyperthyroidism referred to disease that showed no ophthalmopathy within 18 months of follow-up. Study-wide points: Most thyroid clonotypes expanded beyond 0.001 frequency were also found in blood. Its predictions of ophthalmopathy progression gave the model over 65% sensitivity and 72% to 85% specificity. Classification of ophthalmopathy versus stable hyperthyroidism by a 13-signature model yielded about 90% sensitivity and about 81% specificity.

The CDR3 length is 17 residues. Germline lookup yields CDR1 LNHDA and CDR2 SQIVND (reference sequence). Trimming cost V 5 bases and J 3 bases; bases outside gene matches: 11. CDR3 regions of TCR beta were amplified from RNA transcripts. HTBI primers primed a first-round RT-PCR, and a second-round multiplex PCR followed. TCRdb re-called the multiplex PCR reads with MiXCR, one entry per CDR3 protein. The sample carries a few hundred thousand distinct CDR3 sequences, under 45% recorded once. The sample consisted of peripheral blood or thyroid tissue (not recorded which). The TCR sequence derives from an adult man with Graves' hyperthyroidism. This chain uses TRBV19 with TRBJ1-5, with TRBD1 matching over 9 bases. Here the CDR3 DNA reads TGTGCCAGTAGTTCTATTAGACAGGGGGGTTACAATCAGCCCCAGCATTTT. It yields the protein CASSSIRQGGYNQPQHF.